This T cell receptor beta chain originates from a study of OX40 agonist ivuxolimab in advanced cancers. Study-level background: Three patients responded partially, comprising one with hepatocellular carcinoma and two with cutaneous melanoma.

Study results and caveats: Partial responders at 0.1-3.0 mg/kg had among the lowest clonal expansion.

Data came from immunoSEQ multiplex PCR; TCRdb stores just in-frame clones and leaves some out. The sample lists about 69,000 clones; 90% to 95% were seen once. This clone was counted once. Its target is unknown. CDR3 length: 15 residues. The V and J ends lost 5 bases and 7 bases, in that order; junction bases with no gene match: 5. From germline, CDR1 is SGHNT and CDR2 YYREEE (reference sequence). Baseline was the first blood sampling point, followed by cycle 4 day 1 and cycle 7 day 1. The receptor was derived from an adult with an advanced solid tumor such as melanoma, head and neck, liver or kidney cancer. Sequenced here: CD4+ or CD8+ T cells sorted from blood, sampled in a trial of the OX40 agonist ivuxolimab. The rearrangement uses TRBV5-4 and TRBJ2-3, with 15 positions matching TRBD2. The CDR3 protein is CASRGTSGRTNTQYF. The CDR3, as DNA: TGTGCCAGCAGGGGGACTAGCGGGAGGACAAATACGCAGTATTTT.